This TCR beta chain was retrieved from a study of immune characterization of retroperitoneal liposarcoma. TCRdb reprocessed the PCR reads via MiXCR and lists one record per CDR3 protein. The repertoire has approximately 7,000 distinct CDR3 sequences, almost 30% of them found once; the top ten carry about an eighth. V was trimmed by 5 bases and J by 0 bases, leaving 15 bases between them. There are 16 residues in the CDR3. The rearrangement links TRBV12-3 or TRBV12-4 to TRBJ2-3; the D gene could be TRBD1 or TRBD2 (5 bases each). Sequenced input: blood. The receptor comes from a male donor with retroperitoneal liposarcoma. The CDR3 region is CASSAWGRRSTDTQYF. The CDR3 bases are TGTGCCAGCAGTGCGTGGGGGAGAAGGAGCACAGATACGCAGTATTTT.